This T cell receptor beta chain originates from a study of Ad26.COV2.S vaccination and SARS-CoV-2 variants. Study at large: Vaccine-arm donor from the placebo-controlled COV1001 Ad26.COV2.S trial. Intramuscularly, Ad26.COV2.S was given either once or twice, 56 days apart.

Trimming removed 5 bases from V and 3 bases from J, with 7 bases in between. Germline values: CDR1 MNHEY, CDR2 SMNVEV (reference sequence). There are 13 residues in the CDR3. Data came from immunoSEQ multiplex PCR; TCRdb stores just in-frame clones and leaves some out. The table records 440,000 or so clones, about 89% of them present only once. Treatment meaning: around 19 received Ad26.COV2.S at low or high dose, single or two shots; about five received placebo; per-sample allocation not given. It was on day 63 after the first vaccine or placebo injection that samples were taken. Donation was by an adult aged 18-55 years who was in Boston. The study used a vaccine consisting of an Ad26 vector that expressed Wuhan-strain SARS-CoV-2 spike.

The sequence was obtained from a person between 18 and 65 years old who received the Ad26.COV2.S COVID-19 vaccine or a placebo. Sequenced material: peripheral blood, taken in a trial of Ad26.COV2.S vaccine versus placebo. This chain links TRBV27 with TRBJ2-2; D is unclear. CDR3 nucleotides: TGTGCCAGCAGTCACCTACACACCGGGGAGCTGTTTTTT. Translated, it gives CASSHLHTGELFF.